This TCR beta chain came from a study of graft-versus-host responses after intestinal transplantation. About the research overall: Multivisceral, liver-intestinal, or isolated intestinal transplants were given to recipients. All recipients were given anti-thymocyte globulin induction, and tacrolimus and steroids were then administered for three to four years. Findings of the study overall: Among circulating GvH clones, peak levels were associated with early post-transplant declines in HvG clones. Detection of GvH clones occurred in recipient marrow, and some had their first appearance in ileum or blood.

The trim removed 5 bases at V and 2 bases at J, leaving 6 bases unmatched. Germline assignment: CDR1 MNHEY and CDR2 SMNVEV (reference sequence). The CDR3 totals 16 residues. Concerning this clone: Its antigen is unknown.

Libraries were prepared by immunoSEQ multiplex PCR; TCRdb keeps only in-frame clonotypes and omits some of them. The sample shows some 46,000 clones, approximately 94% of them seen only once. This sequence was found in a human patient who received an intestinal transplant, so some T cells may come from the graft donor. Sample: PBMCs, taken approximately 360 days after intestinal transplant. V is TRBV27 and J is TRBJ2-1, with 10 bases fitting TRBD2. CDR3 protein: CASSARTSGAYNEQFF. CDR3 bases: TGTGCCAGCAGTGCGCGAACTAGCGGGGCCTACAATGAGCAGTTCTTC.